The 31 T cell receptor beta chains in this list originate from one sample, sequenced in a study of blood T cell repertoires in COVID-19. Clones were sequenced by immunoSEQ multiplex PCR, and TCRdb holds only the in-frame ones, with some missing. Of more than 250,000 clones listed, around 80% are singletons. What was sequenced was peripheral blood. All receptors derive from a woman in her fifties or sixties with acute or convalescent COVID-19.

The chain links TRBV6-2 or TRBV6-3 to TRBJ2-4; 7 bases line up with TRBD2. The germline CDR1 and CDR2 sequences are MNHEY and SVGEGT. The CDR3 runs to 15 residues. After removal of 0 bases from V and 7 bases from J, the junction contained 6 bases not matched to a gene. The CDR3 sequence: CASSYSGGKFNIQYF. The CDR3 DNA reads as TGTGCCAGCAGTTACTCCGGGGGGAAGTTTAACATTCAGTACTTC.

CDR3 DNA: TGTGCCAGCAGCTTATTCCGGGACACTTCCTACGAGCAGTACTTC. Its translation: CASSLFRDTSYEQYF. The chain links TRBV3-1 (or the pseudogene TRBV3-2) to TRBJ2-7; perhaps TRBD1 as D (6 bases). The V and J ends lost 5 bases and 1 base respectively, with 15 bases between them. This CDR3 has 15 amino acids. Germline CDR1 LGHDT, CDR2 YNNKEL (reference sequence).

This clone was counted a few times. The V call is TRBV6-2 or TRBV6-3, the J call TRBJ2-5; 7 positions match TRBD2. With V trimmed by 5 bases and J by 5 bases, 2 bases remained unmatched. Germline V gene lookup returns CDR1 MNHEY and CDR2 SVGEGT. This CDR3 has 12 amino acids. The CDR3, as DNA: TGTGCCAGCAGTACCGGGGGGGAGACCCAGTACTTC. It yields the protein CASSTGGETQYF.

This rearrangement joins TRBV9 to TRBJ1-4, with D possibly matching TRBD1 (6 bases). Germline V gene data show CDR1 as SGDLS and CDR2 as YYNGEE. The CDR3 is made up of 13 amino acids. V was trimmed by 3 bases and J by 5 bases, leaving 8 bases between them. The CDR3 spells CASSAGQNEKLFF. DNA of the CDR3: TGTGCCAGCAGCGCAGGACAGAATGAAAAACTGTTTTTT.

This rearrangement joins TRBV27 to TRBJ2-2, with a possible D match to TRBD1 (6 bases). Germline loops: CDR1 MNHEY, CDR2 SMNVEV (reference sequence). The CDR3 is 16 amino acids. Trimming took off 3 bases at V and 5 bases at J, with 16 bases between the two ends. The CDR3 protein is CASSFKAGARTGELFF. Written as DNA, the CDR3 is TGTGCCAGCAGTTTTAAGGCAGGGGCGAGGACCGGGGAGCTGTTTTTT.

This clone was detected only once. The V call is TRBV27, the J call TRBJ1-4; TRBD1 matches at 7 bases. This CDR3 region has 13 residues. The germline V gene has CDR1 MNHEY and CDR2 SMNVEV (reference sequence). V was pared by 10 bases and J by 7 bases, with 9 bases of the junction left unmatched. In nucleotides, the CDR3 is TGTGCCACCGGTCCAGGGGGGAGTGAAAAACTGTTTTTT. It encodes CATGPGGSEKLFF.

The genes are TRBV18 and TRBJ2-3, with 10 bases identical to TRBD1. The germline CDR1 and CDR2 sequences are KGHSH and LQKENI. Unmatched junction bases numbered 14, after V lost 4 bases and J lost 4 bases. The CDR3 runs 18 residues. CDR3 protein: CASSQNLPDRGQADTQYF. CDR3 DNA sequence: TGTGCCAGCTCACAAAACCTACCCGACAGGGGGCAGGCAGATACGCAGTATTTT.

The gene calls are TRBV5-1 and TRBJ1-6; possible D gene TRBD1, 6 bases. The V end was cut by 7 bases, the J end by 8 bases, with 16 bases between. CDR1 is SGHRS and CDR2 is YFSETQ in the germline V gene. The CDR3 spans 14 residues. For the CDR3, the DNA is TGCGCCAGCCGCCCCGGGGGGGGGCATTCACCCCTCCACTTT. Translating it yields CASRPGGGHSPLHF. The entire variable domain, with the rest obtained from reference TRBV5-1 and TRBJ1-6, is as follows: KAGVTQTPRYLIKTRGQQVTLSCSPISGHRSVSWYQQTPGQGLQFLFEYFSETQRNKGNFPGRFSGRQFSNSRSEMNVSTLELGDSALYLCASRPGGGHSPLHFGNGTRLTVT.

The rearrangement joins TRBV5-1 to TRBJ2-7; 8 bases match TRBD1. The CDR3 is 15 amino acids. Germline loops: CDR1 SGHRS, CDR2 YFSETQ. V trimming: 3 bases; J trimming: 4 bases; junction bases outside the gene matches: 9. CDR3 residues: CASSSGQGGLYEQYV. The DNA of the CDR3 is TGCGCCAGCAGCTCTGGACAGGGCGGTCTTTACGAGCAGTACGTC.

The gene calls are TRBV3-1 (or the pseudogene TRBV3-2) and TRBJ2-3, with TRBD2 matching over 10 bases. Germline CDR1 LGHDT, CDR2 YNNKEL (reference sequence). J lost 5 bases, V lost 4 bases, and 6 bases had no gene match. CDR3 length: 15 residues. The CDR3 nucleotides are TGTGCCAGCAGCCCCGGACTAGCGGCAGAAGATACGCAGTATTTT. Translation gives CASSPGLAAEDTQYF.

V is TRBV19 and J is TRBJ2-7; 8 nucleotides match TRBD1. Germline V gives CDR1 LNHDA, CDR2 SQIVND (reference sequence). The junction had 1 base not matched to a gene; V was cut back by 1 base and J by 2 bases. This CDR3 is 14 amino acids long. The CDR3 protein is CASSIGTGTYEQYF. CDR3 coding DNA: TGTGCCAGTAGTATAGGGACAGGGACCTACGAGCAGTACTTC.

This clone was seen just once. V and J are TRBV5-1 and TRBJ2-3, with a weak D call TRBD1 (5 bases). The CDR3 loop spans 16 amino acids. CDR1 and CDR2 from the germline V gene are SGHRS and YFSETQ. Trimming removed 0 bases at V and 2 bases at J, with 13 bases between. The CDR3 reads CASSLGFQGVTDTQYF. The CDR3 DNA reads as TGCGCCAGCAGCTTGGGCTTCCAGGGTGTCACAGATACGCAGTATTTT.

The chain employs TRBV5-4 and TRBJ1-1, with D tentatively TRBD1 (5 bases). Germline loops: CDR1 SGHNT, CDR2 YYREEE (reference sequence). Between the trimmed V and J ends, which lost 2 bases and 6 bases, there was a span of 8 bases. CDR3 length: 12 residues. CDR3 protein: CASSFSGAEAFF. Written as DNA, the CDR3 is TGTGCCAGCAGCTTTTCGGGGGCTGAAGCTTTCTTT.

CDR3 DNA sequence: TGCCGCGGCGGGGGGGGCGGGGGGGGGTCTCGGGAGCAGTACTTC. Amino acid sequence: CRGGGGGGGSREQYF. The gene calls are TRBV29-1 and TRBJ2-7; 9 nucleotides match TRBD2. Germline loops: CDR1 SQVTM, CDR2 ANQGSEA. The CDR3 consists of 15 residues.

This chain joins TRBV7-9 and TRBJ2-6; no firm D call. The V and J ends lost 0 bases and 5 bases respectively, with 11 bases between them. This CDR3 spans 16 amino acids. The germline CDR1 and CDR2 sequences are SEHNR and FQNEAQ (reference sequence). The CDR3 protein is CASSLAGKGRANVLTF. DNA of the CDR3: TGTGCCAGCAGCTTAGCGGGCAAAGGAAGGGCCAACGTCCTGACTTTC. The full variable domain, its missing parts supplied by reference TRBV7-9 and TRBJ2-6, is DTGVSQNPRHKITKRGQNVTFRCDPISEHNRLYWYRQTLGQGPEFLTYFQNEAQLEKSRLLSDRFSAERPKGSFSTLEIQRTEQGDSAMYLCASSLAGKGRANVLTFGAGSRLTVL.

On this clone: Other nucleotide sequences in the sample specify the same CDR3. V and J are TRBV6-5 and TRBJ2-1; D possibly corresponds to TRBD2 (5 bases). Germline lookup yields CDR1 MNHEY and CDR2 SVGAGI. The CDR3 length is 15 residues. Trimming cost V 4 bases and J 0 bases, with 10 bases left between them. In DNA form, the CDR3 reads TGTGCCAGCAGTTGGACTGAGAGCTCCTACAATGAGCAGTTCTTC. Translation gives CASSWTESSYNEQFF.

The chain couples TRBV30 to TRBJ1-2; D remains unclear. The CDR3 contains 14 residues. CDR1 GTSNPN and CDR2 SVGIG come from the germline V gene (reference sequence). V lost 2 bases and J lost 6, with 16 bases in between. The CDR3 here is CAWSRKGMEDGYTF. The CDR3 DNA reads TGTGCCTGGAGTCGGAAAGGGATGGAGGATGGCTACACCTTC.

The chain combines TRBV7-2 with TRBJ2-7, with a possible D match to TRBD2 (5 bases). V was clipped by 1 base and J by 6 bases, with 13 bases between them. Germline CDR1 SGHTA, CDR2 FQGNSA. The CDR3 sequence is 14 residues long. The CDR3 DNA reads as TGTGCCAGCAGCTTAGGCCTAGCTACCGGCGAGCAGTACTTC. This codes for CASSLGLATGEQYF.

Turning to this clone: A much bigger clone sits one base away, suggesting this may be a read error. This chain joins TRBV19 and TRBJ2-7, with TRBD1 as a possible D gene (6 bases). CDR3 length: 13 amino acids. Trimming removed 3 bases from V and 3 bases from J, with 9 bases in between. CDR1 and CDR2 (germline): LNHDA, SQIVND (reference sequence). CDR3 DNA sequence: TGTGCCAGTAGTATCAACAGGGACTACGAGCAGTACTTC. Its translation: CASSINRDYEQYF. Drawing the rest from reference TRBV19 and TRBJ2-7, the complete variable domain is DGGITQSPKYLFRKEGQNVTLSCEQNLNHDAMYWYRQDPGQGLRLIYYSQIVNDFQKGDIAEGYSVSREKKESFPLTVTSAQKNPTAFYLCASSINRDYEQYFGPGTRLTVT.

As concerns this clone: A much bigger clone sits one base away, suggesting this may be a read error. This chain uses TRBV10-2 with TRBJ2-2; 10 bases align to TRBD2. The CDR3 consists of 17 residues. The germline V gene has CDR1 WSHSY and CDR2 SAAADI. The CDR3 protein is CASSVLAGAPNTEELFF. DNA for the CDR3: TGCGCCAGCAGTGTCCTAGCGGGGGCCCCGAACACCGAGGAGCTGTTTTTT.

The chain recombines TRBV7-9 with TRBJ1-1; D is possibly TRBD1 (5 bases). Germline CDR1 and CDR2: SEHNR and FQNEAQ (reference sequence). The CDR3 is 14 residues long. V shed 4 bases and J shed 4 bases, with 13 bases lying between them. CDR3 DNA: TGTGCCAGCAGCTCCCGCGACAGCCCCACTGAAGCTTTCTTT. Protein sequence: CASSSRDSPTEAFF. Full variable domain (outside the CDR3, taken from reference TRBV7-9 and TRBJ1-1): DTGVSQNPRHKITKRGQNVTFRCDPISEHNRLYWYRQTLGQGPEFLTYFQNEAQLEKSRLLSDRFSAERPKGSFSTLEIQRTEQGDSAMYLCASSSRDSPTEAFFGQGTRLTVV.

The gene calls are TRBV5-6 and TRBJ1-5, with TRBD1 as a possible D gene (5 bases). The CDR3 runs to 16 residues. V gave up 0 bases and J gave up 0 bases, with 10 bases separating them. Per the germline V gene, CDR1 is SGHDT and CDR2 is YYEEEE. CDR3 loop: CASSLGQSYSNQPQHF. The DNA for the CDR3 is TGTGCCAGCAGCTTGGGACAGAGCTATAGCAATCAGCCCCAGCATTTT.

The V call is TRBV7-2, the J call TRBJ2-5; maybe TRBD2 (6 bases). Germline V gene data show CDR1 as SGHTA and CDR2 as FQGNSA. V was shortened by 0 bases and J by 0 bases, with 26 bases between the two germline ends. The CDR3 spans 21 residues. The CDR3 is CASSLAGPLGTEGPYQETQYF. The DNA for the CDR3 is TGTGCCAGCAGCTTAGCGGGGCCCCTGGGGACGGAGGGACCGTACCAAGAGACCCAGTACTTC.

The CDR3 region has the DNA TGTGCCAGCAGCCAAGCAGGGGTCAATCAGCCCCAGCATTTT. Encoded protein: CASSQAGVNQPQHF. The chain couples TRBV3-1 (or the pseudogene TRBV3-2) to TRBJ1-5; D possibly corresponds to TRBD1 (6 bases). V dropped 1 base and J dropped 3 bases, with 7 bases sitting between them. The V gene's germline CDR1 is LGHDT and CDR2 YNNKEL (reference sequence). The CDR3 runs to 14 residues.

The chain joins TRBV5-1 to TRBJ1-1; the D is unclear. V was pared by 1 base and J by 5 bases, with 6 bases between. This CDR3 has 12 residues. Looked up from germline, CDR1 is SGHRS and CDR2 is YFSETQ. CDR3 coding DNA: TGCGCCAGCAGCTTGTCTAGGACTGAAGCTTTCTTT. This codes for CASSLSRTEAFF.

The J gene is TRBJ2-1, the V gene TRBV5-1; 8 bases map to TRBD1. Germline lookup yields CDR1 SGHRS and CDR2 YFSETQ. Trimming at V came to 1 base and at J to 2 bases, leaving 2 bases not matched to a gene. The CDR3 is 15 amino acids. The CDR3 is CASSLMTGAYNEQFF. Here the CDR3 DNA reads TGCGCCAGCAGCTTGATGACAGGGGCCTACAATGAGCAGTTCTTC.

The chain joins TRBV29-1 to TRBJ1-1, with a weak D call TRBD1 (5 bases). The CDR3 has 13 residues. Germline V gene sequence: CDR1 SQVTM, CDR2 ANQGSEA. Trimming took 4 bases from V and 2 from J, leaving 11 bases between them. The CDR3 reads CSVVAQGNTEAFF. DNA for the CDR3: TGCAGCGTTGTGGCCCAGGGTAACACTGAAGCTTTCTTT.

The chain recombines TRBV6-5 with TRBJ2-2; 7 bases are shared with TRBD2. Germline CDR1 reads MNHEY; CDR2 reads SVGAGI. The CDR3 runs 14 residues. The V segment lost 2 bases and the J segment 6 bases; nucleotides outside the gene matches: 3. The CDR3: CASSYVAGAGELFF. The CDR3 nucleotides read TGTGCCAGCAGTTACGTGGCGGGAGCCGGGGAGCTGTTTTTT.

The chain combines TRBV12-3 or TRBV12-4 with TRBJ1-2; TRBD1 is a possible D gene (6 bases). There are 11 residues in the CDR3. The V end lost 5 bases, the J end lost 7 bases, and 8 bases lay between the germline ends. This CDR3 is CASSTGFGYTF. DNA of the CDR3: TGTGCCAGCAGTACAGGGTTTGGCTACACCTTC.

The gene calls are TRBV27 and TRBJ1-5, with D tentatively TRBD1 (5 bases). There are 18 residues in the CDR3. Trimming took 6 bases from V and 1 from J, leaving 22 bases between them. CDR1 is MNHEY, CDR2 SMNVEV, per germline (reference sequence). CDR3 residues: CASSHRLRGRESNQPQHF. In DNA form, the CDR3 reads TGTGCCAGCAGCCACCGATTACGGGGGAGGGAGAGCAATCAGCCCCAGCATTTT.

The chain links TRBV30 to TRBJ2-1; D is perhaps TRBD2 (6 bases). The V gene's germline CDR1 is GTSNPN and CDR2 SVGIG (reference sequence). The CDR3 is 13 residues long. Trimming took 2 bases from V and 10 from J, leaving 15 bases between them. CDR3 DNA: TGTGCCTGGAGTCTCCTAGCGTTTCGGGAGCAGTTCTTC. Its translation is CAWSLLAFREQFF.